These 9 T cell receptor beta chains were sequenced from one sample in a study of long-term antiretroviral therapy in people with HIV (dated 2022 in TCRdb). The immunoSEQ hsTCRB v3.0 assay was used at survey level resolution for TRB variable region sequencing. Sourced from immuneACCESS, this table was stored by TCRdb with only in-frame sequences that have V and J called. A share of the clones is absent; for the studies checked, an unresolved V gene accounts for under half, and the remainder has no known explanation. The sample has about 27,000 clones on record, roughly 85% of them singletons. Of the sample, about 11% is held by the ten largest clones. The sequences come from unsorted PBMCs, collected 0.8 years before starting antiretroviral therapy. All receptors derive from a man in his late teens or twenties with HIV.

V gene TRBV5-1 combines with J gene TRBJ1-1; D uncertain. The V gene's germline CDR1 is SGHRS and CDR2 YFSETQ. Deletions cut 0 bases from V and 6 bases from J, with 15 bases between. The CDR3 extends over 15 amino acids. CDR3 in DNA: TGCGCCAGCAGCTTGGGGCAGGCCGGGCATGCTGAAGCTTTCTTT. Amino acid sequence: CASSLGQAGHAEAFF.

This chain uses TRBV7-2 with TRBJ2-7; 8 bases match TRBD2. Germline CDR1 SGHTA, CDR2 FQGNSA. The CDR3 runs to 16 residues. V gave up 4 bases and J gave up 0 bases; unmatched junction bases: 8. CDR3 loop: CASSSFGSGGSYEQYF. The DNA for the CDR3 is TGTGCCAGCAGCTCCTTCGGGAGCGGGGGCTCCTACGAGCAGTACTTC.

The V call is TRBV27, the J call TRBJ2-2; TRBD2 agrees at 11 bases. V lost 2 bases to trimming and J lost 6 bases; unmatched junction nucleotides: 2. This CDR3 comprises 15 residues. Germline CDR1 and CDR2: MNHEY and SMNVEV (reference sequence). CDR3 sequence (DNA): TGTGCCAGCAGTTTACTGGGACTAGCGGCCGGGGAGCTGTTTTTT. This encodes CASSLLGLAAGELFF.

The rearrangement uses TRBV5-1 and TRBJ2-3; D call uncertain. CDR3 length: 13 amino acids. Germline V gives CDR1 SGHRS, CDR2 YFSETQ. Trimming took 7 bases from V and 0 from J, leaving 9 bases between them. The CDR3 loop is CASAQESTDTQYF. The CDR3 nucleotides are TGCGCCAGCGCGCAGGAAAGCACAGATACGCAGTATTTT.

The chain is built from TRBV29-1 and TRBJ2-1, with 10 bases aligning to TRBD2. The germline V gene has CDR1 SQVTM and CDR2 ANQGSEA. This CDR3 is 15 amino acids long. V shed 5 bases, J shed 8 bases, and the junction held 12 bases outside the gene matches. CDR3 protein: CSVTGPSGSNDEQFF. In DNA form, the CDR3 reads TGCAGCGTTACAGGTCCTAGCGGGAGTAACGATGAGCAGTTCTTC.

The CDR3 nucleotides are TGTGCCAGCAGCTTAACAGGGGATTTGAACACTGAAGCTTTCTTT. The encoded protein is CASSLTGDLNTEAFF. The chain couples TRBV7-3 to TRBJ1-1; a weak D match, TRBD1 (5 bases). The CDR3 is made up of 15 amino acids. V was pared by 0 bases and J by 0 bases, with 8 bases between. Germline V gene data show CDR1 as SGHTA and CDR2 as FQGTGA.

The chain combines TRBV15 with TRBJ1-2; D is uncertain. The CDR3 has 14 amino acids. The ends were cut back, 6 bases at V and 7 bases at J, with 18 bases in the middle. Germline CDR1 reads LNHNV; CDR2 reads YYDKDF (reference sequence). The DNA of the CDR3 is TGTGCCACCAGTAAGCTGGTGACCCGGGGTGGCTACACCTTC. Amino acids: CATSKLVTRGGYTF.

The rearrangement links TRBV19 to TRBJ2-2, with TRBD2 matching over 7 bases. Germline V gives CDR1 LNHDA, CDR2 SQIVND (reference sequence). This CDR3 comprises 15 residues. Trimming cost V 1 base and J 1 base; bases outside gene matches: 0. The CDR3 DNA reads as TGTGCCAGTAGTATAGTAGCGGGGAACACCGGGGAGCTGTTTTTT. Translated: CASSIVAGNTGELFF.

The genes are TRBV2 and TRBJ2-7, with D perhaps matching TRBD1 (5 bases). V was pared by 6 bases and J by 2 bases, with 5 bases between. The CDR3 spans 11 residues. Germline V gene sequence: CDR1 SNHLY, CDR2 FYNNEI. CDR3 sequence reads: CASRQAYEQYF. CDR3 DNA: TGTGCCAGCAGACAGGCCTACGAGCAGTACTTC.